The rows below give T cell receptor beta chains drawn from one sample of a study of radiotherapy plus CTLA-4 blockade in lung cancer. Method: immunoSEQ multiplex PCR; TCRdb's copy keeps in-frame clones and lacks some. Among about 86,000 clones listed, around 86% were seen once. The source was peripheral blood, collected from a patient treated with radiotherapy plus ipilimumab. The source is a human donor with non-small cell lung cancer who had stable disease on radiotherapy plus ipilimumab. CDR3s include the opening cysteine and the closing phenylalanine or tryptophan. D genes are given only for firm matches. Not all rows give a size; the values are once, few, many and, for expanded clones, a class.

j_gene,abundance,v_gene,d_gene,CDR3aa,CDR3nt
TRBJ1-1,.,TRBV5-1,.,CASSLLEGWAFF,TGCGCCAGCAGCTTGTTGGAGGGTTGGGCTTTCTTT
TRBJ2-7,.,TRBV9,.,CASSYGRASGEQYF,TGTGCCAGCAGCTATGGACGTGCCTCGGGCGAGCAGTACTTC
TRBJ2-7,once,TRBV29-1,.,CSAGVGYEQYF,TGCAGCGCCGGGGTGGGCTACGAGCAGTACTTC
TRBJ2-1,.,TRBV5-4,.,CASSLEAGEQFF,TGTGCCAGCAGCTTGGAGGCCGGTGAGCAGTTCTTC
TRBJ1-5,.,TRBV14,.,CASLGGYQPQHF,TGTGCCAGCTTAGGGGGTTATCAGCCCCAGCATTTT
TRBJ1-1,.,TRBV28,TRBD1,CASSPSIAGGRTEAFF,TGTGCCAGCAGTCCCTCCATTGCAGGGGGAAGAACTGAAGCTTTCTTT
TRBJ2-7,.,TRBV29-1,TRBD2,CSAGGMGYEQYF,TGCAGCGCCGGGGGGATGGGCTACGAGCAGTACTTC
TRBJ1-6,.,TRBV30,.,CAWAVQDNSPLHF,TGTGCCTGGGCCGTGCAGGATAATTCACCCCTCCACTTT
TRBJ1-2,.,TRBV28,TRBD1,CASQTQTGDYGYTF,TGTGCCTCCCAAACCCAGACAGGGGACTATGGCTACACCTTC
TRBJ2-7,.,TRBV9,.,CASRDEQYF,TGTGCCAGCAGGGACGAGCAGTACTTC
TRBJ2-3,few,TRBV19,.,CASTITATLADTQYF,TGTGCCAGTACCATAACAGCTACATTAGCAGATACGCAGTATTTT
TRBJ2-7,.,TRBV5-4,.,CASSTPRSEQYF,TGTGCCAGCAGCACCCCTAGGTCCGAGCAGTACTTC
TRBJ1-4,.,TRBV7-8,.,CASSLEGFGWEATNEKLFF,TGTGCCAGCAGCTTAGAGGGTTTTGGGTGGGAGGCAACTAATGAAAAACTGTTTTTT
TRBJ2-7,.,TRBV5-6,TRBD2,CASSLGWTSGSYEQYF,TGTGCCAGCAGCTTGGGTTGGACTAGCGGGAGTTACGAGCAGTACTTC
TRBJ1-5,.,TRBV10-2,.,CASSESLGGNQPQHF,TGCGCCAGCAGTGAGTCGTTGGGGGGAAATCAGCCCCAGCATTTT
TRBJ2-7,.,TRBV5-1,.,CASSSAGSSEQYF,TGCGCCAGCAGCTCGGCAGGCAGCTCCGAGCAGTACTTC
TRBJ2-7,.,TRBV19,TRBD1,CASGRQQGVGEQYF,TGTGCCAGTGGGCGACAACAGGGGGTGGGCGAGCAGTACTTC
TRBJ1-2,.,TRBV27,.,CASSLSTGYGYTF,TGTGCCAGCAGTTTATCTACAGGCTATGGCTACACCTTC